The clone carrying this T cell receptor beta chain was recorded only once. These data are taken from a study of OX40 agonist ivuxolimab in advanced cancers. In the study overall: One hepatocellular carcinoma and a couple of cutaneous melanoma patients partially responded.

Generated by immunoSEQ multiplex PCR, the TCRdb table keeps only in-frame clones and is missing some. The sample consists of approximately 69,000 clones, almost 90% of them appearing once. V lost 3 bases to trimming and J lost 2 bases; unmatched junction nucleotides: 9. CDR3 length equals 16 residues. CDR1 and CDR2 (germline): SGHRS, YFSETQ. This material consisted of CD4+ or CD8+ T cells sorted from blood, taken in a trial of the OX40 agonist ivuxolimab. The genes are TRBV5-1 and TRBJ2-5, with TRBD1 matching over 8 bases. The source of this sequence is an adult with an advanced solid tumor such as melanoma, head and neck, liver or kidney cancer. CDR3: CASSSNRGQAQETQYF. DNA for the CDR3: TGCGCCAGCAGCTCCAACCGGGGACAGGCACAAGAGACCCAGTACTTC.